The source of this T cell receptor (beta chain) is a study of T cell responses to AZD1222 COVID-19 vaccine. General study results and limits: With two AZD1222 doses given, Spike-specific TCR breadth and depth both rose.

The CDR3 extends over 15 amino acids. Trimming pared 0 bases from V and 4 bases from J, leaving 9 bases between. Per germline, CDR1 MGHRA and CDR2 YSYEKL. To note about this clone: Its antigen is not known.

TCRdb keeps only in-frame clones here, not all; method: immunoSEQ multiplex PCR. The sample lists some 120,000 clones, 70% to 90% occurring once. The sequence came from an adult in good health. This chain uses TRBV4-1 with TRBJ2-2; D unresolved. Specimen: peripheral blood, collected on day 0 of AZD1222 vaccination. The CDR3 DNA is TGCGCCAGCAGCCAAGAGCCAGTAAGCACCGGGGAGCTGTTTTTT. This codes for CASSQEPVSTGELFF.